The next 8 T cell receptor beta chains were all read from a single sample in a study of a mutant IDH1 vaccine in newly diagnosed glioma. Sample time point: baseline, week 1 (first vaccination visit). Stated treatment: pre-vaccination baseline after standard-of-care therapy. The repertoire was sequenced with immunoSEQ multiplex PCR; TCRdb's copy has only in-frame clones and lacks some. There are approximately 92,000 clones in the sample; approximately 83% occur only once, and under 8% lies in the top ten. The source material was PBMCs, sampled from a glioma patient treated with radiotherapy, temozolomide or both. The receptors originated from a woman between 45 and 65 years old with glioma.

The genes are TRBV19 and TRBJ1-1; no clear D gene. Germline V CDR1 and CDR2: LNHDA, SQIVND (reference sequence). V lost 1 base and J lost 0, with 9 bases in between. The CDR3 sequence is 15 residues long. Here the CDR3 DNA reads TGTGCCAGTAGTATAGTACGACAACTGAACACTGAAGCTTTCTTT. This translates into CASSIVRQLNTEAFF.

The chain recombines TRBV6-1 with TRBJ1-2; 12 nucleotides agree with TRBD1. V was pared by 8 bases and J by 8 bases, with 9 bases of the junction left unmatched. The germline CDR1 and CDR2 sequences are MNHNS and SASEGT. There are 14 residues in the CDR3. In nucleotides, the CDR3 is TGTGCCAGCTCCCGGGACAGGGGGCTCTTAGGCTACACCTTC. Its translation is CASSRDRGLLGYTF.

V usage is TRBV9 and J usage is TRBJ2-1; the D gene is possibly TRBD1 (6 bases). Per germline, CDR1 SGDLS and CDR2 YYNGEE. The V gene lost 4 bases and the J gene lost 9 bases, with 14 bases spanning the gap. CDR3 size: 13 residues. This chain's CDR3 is CASSSWGRSEQFF. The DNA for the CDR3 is TGTGCCAGCAGCTCATGGGGGCGGAGTGAGCAGTTCTTC.

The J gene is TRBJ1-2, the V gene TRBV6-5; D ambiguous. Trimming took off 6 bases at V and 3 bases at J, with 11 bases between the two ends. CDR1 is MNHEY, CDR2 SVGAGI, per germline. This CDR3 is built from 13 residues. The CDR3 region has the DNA TGTGCCAGCAGCCTTAAGGGTCACTATGGCTACACCTTC. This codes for CASSLKGHYGYTF.

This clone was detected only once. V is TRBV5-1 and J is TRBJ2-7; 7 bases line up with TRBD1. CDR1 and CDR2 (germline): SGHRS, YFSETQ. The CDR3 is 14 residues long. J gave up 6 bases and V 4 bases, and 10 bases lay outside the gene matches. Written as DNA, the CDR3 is TGCGCCAGCAGCACCCAGACAGGGCCCGGCGAGCAGTACTTC. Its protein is CASSTQTGPGEQYF.

The CDR3 DNA is TGTGCCAGCAGGCCGATTAGGACTAGCGGGGGCCAGGGGGAGACCCAGTACTTC. The encoded protein is CASRPIRTSGGQGETQYF. The rearrangement joins TRBV27 to TRBJ2-5; 13 nucleotides align to TRBD2. Trimming at V came to 6 bases and at J to 5 bases, leaving 15 bases not matched to a gene. Germline V CDR1 and CDR2: MNHEY, SMNVEV (reference sequence). The CDR3 is made up of 18 amino acids.

The CDR3 sequence is CARSQAWFEARGCEQYF. CDR3 DNA: TGTGCCAGAAGCCAAGCCTGGTTCGAGGCAAGGGGATGCGAGCAGTACTTC. The chain has TRBV5-3 and TRBJ2-7; possibly TRBD1 for D (5 bases). TRBV5-3 is sorted into the ORF group, with uncertain function. CDR3 size: 17 residues. Trimming pared 4 bases from V and 6 bases from J, leaving 26 bases between.

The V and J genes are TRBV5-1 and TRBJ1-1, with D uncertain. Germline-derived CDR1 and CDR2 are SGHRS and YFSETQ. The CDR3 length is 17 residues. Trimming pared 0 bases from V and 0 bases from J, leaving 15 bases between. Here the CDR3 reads CASSLEVRAKLNTEAFF. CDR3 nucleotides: TGCGCCAGCAGCTTGGAAGTAAGGGCAAAACTGAACACTGAAGCTTTCTTT.